This is a list of T cell receptor beta chains from one sample in a study of vaccination and CD4 T cells after COVID-19. No antigens are known for them. TCRdb passed the PCR reads through MiXCR, listing each CDR3 protein once. In the table there are about 11,000 distinct CDR3 sequences, approximately 32% of which are singletons. Sequencing was carried out using CD4+ T cells from blood, cultured in vitro. The receptors were sampled from a human donor in good health. Each CDR3 is given with its conserved first and last residue. The order of the fields is J gene, V gene, CDR3 protein.

j_gene: TRBJ1-1; v_gene: TRBV6-5; CDR3aa: CASSYSPQGNTEAFF
j_gene: TRBJ2-1; v_gene: TRBV18; CDR3aa: CASSQDRGHNEQFF
j_gene: TRBJ1-3; v_gene: TRBV19; CDR3aa: CASRGGPLSGNTIYF
j_gene: TRBJ2-7; v_gene: TRBV7-3; CDR3aa: CASSFSSGGSYEQYF
j_gene: TRBJ2-3; v_gene: TRBV11-2; CDR3aa: CASSLLGTSGTDTQYF
j_gene: TRBJ1-6; v_gene: TRBV6-1; CDR3aa: CASSRGNVDSPLHF
j_gene: TRBJ2-5; v_gene: TRBV6-5; CDR3aa: CASSSLREGIQETQYF
j_gene: TRBJ2-4; v_gene: TRBV29-1; CDR3aa: CSVHGDIQYF
j_gene: TRBJ1-4; v_gene: TRBV4-2; CDR3aa: CASSQAGTSNEKLFF
j_gene: TRBJ1-2; v_gene: TRBV4-2; CDR3aa: CASSQDKAGRGYTF
j_gene: TRBJ1-2; v_gene: TRBV6-1; CDR3aa: CASSEISGSDYGYTF
j_gene: TRBJ1-2; v_gene: TRBV5-4; CDR3aa: CASSLVLGLRDYGYTF
j_gene: TRBJ2-2; v_gene: TRBV25-1; CDR3aa: CASSLAGTGELFF
j_gene: TRBJ1-1; v_gene: TRBV19; CDR3aa: CASTPSDRSYTEAFF
j_gene: TRBJ2-7; v_gene: TRBV27; CDR3aa: CASSLSPVSGQVFF
j_gene: TRBJ2-2; v_gene: TRBV7-2; CDR3aa: CASSLVRANTGELFF
j_gene: TRBJ2-5; v_gene: TRBV3-1; CDR3aa: CASSQGSGNMAETQYF
j_gene: TRBJ1-2; v_gene: TRBV7-2; CDR3aa: CASSLGRSYGYTF
j_gene: TRBJ2-3; v_gene: TRBV19; CDR3aa: CASSPLGGQGNTQYF
j_gene: TRBJ2-5; v_gene: TRBV20-1; CDR3aa: CSARDLRVQETQYF
j_gene: TRBJ2-1; v_gene: TRBV18; CDR3aa: CASSGLAGGNEQFF
j_gene: TRBJ2-2; v_gene: TRBV6-2/TRBV6-3; CDR3aa: CASSYWAETSTGELFF
j_gene: TRBJ1-1; v_gene: TRBV30; CDR3aa: CAWSVTRGWVVTEAFF
j_gene: TRBJ2-3; v_gene: TRBV20-1; CDR3aa: CSARDLRGTDTQYF
j_gene: TRBJ2-3; v_gene: TRBV7-2; CDR3aa: CASSLGDSGSLRADTQYF
j_gene: TRBJ2-1; v_gene: TRBV6-2/TRBV6-3; CDR3aa: CASSSRRTYNEQFF
j_gene: TRBJ1-6; v_gene: TRBV11-2; CDR3aa: CASSLVGRGNSPLHF
j_gene: TRBJ2-3; v_gene: TRBV21-1; CDR3aa: CASSKELGKDTQYF
j_gene: TRBJ2-7; v_gene: TRBV19; CDR3aa: CASSMGLAAYEQYF
j_gene: TRBJ1-1; v_gene: TRBV6-5; CDR3aa: CASSYSTGGTEAFF
j_gene: TRBJ2-5; v_gene: TRBV7-9; CDR3aa: CASSSRETQYF
j_gene: TRBJ2-5; v_gene: TRBV28; CDR3aa: CATAGGTSAKTQYF
j_gene: TRBJ2-3; v_gene: TRBV24-1; CDR3aa: CATSDFRGTDTQYF
j_gene: TRBJ1-6; v_gene: TRBV10-3; CDR3aa: CATEDSLNSPLHF
j_gene: TRBJ2-7; v_gene: TRBV20-1; CDR3aa: CSARALRNGFFEQYF
j_gene: TRBJ1-1; v_gene: TRBV7-3; CDR3aa: CASTPRGDRRRAEAFF
j_gene: TRBJ1-6; v_gene: TRBV4-2; CDR3aa: CASSQVGGRENSPLHF
j_gene: TRBJ2-5; v_gene: TRBV28; CDR3aa: CASSLLSGVETQYF
j_gene: TRBJ2-5; v_gene: TRBV6-1; CDR3aa: CASSVRDETQYF
j_gene: TRBJ1-2; v_gene: TRBV20-1; CDR3aa: CSAPWLRDSRKWGYTF
j_gene: TRBJ2-7; v_gene: TRBV19; CDR3aa: CASGGGPPGGEQYF
j_gene: TRBJ2-1; v_gene: TRBV20-1; CDR3aa: CSARGQRGTGGVRYNEQFF
j_gene: TRBJ1-1; v_gene: TRBV28; CDR3aa: CASSKGNTEAFF
j_gene: TRBJ2-7; v_gene: TRBV20-1; CDR3aa: CSARDQGGRPSYEQYF
j_gene: TRBJ1-2; v_gene: TRBV9; CDR3aa: CASSPGRNYGYTF
j_gene: TRBJ1-2; v_gene: TRBV29-1; CDR3aa: CSVERGKGYTF
j_gene: TRBJ2-7; v_gene: TRBV20-1; CDR3aa: CSARSRTGVDEQYF